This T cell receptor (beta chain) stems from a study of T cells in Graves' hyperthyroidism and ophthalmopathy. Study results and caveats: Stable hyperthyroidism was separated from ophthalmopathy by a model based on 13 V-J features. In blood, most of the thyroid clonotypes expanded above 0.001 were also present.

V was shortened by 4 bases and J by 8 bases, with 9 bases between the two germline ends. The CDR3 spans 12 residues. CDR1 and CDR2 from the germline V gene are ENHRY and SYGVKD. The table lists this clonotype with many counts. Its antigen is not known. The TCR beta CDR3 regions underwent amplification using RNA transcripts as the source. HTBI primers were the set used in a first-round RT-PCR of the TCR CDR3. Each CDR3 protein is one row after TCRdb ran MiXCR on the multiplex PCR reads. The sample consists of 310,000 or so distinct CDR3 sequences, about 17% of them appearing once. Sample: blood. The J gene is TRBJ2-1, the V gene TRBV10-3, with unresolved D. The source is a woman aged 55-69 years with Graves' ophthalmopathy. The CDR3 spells CAISALSHEQFF. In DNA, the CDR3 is TGTGCCATCAGTGCTCTGAGCCATGAGCAGTTCTTC.